This entry lists 16 T cell receptor beta chains sequenced from one sample in a study of cytomegalovirus exposure and HLA in healthy donors. Researchers ran the PCR with 60 Vbeta and 13 Jbeta primers. Assay: immunoSEQ multiplex PCR; the TCRdb copy retains only in-frame clones and omits some. The sample lists 100,000 or so clones, about four fifths occurring once. Sequenced material: PBMCs. These receptors all come from a man in his forties in good health and CMV-seronegative.

V usage is TRBV30 and J usage is TRBJ1-5; TRBD1 agrees at 7 bases. Germline CDR1 and CDR2: GTSNPN and SVGIG (reference sequence). This CDR3 has 14 residues. With 1 base clipped from V and 2 bases from J, the junction kept 2 bases outside the gene matches. The CDR3 DNA sequence: TGTGCCTGGAGTGCTACAGGGGGCAATCAGCCCCAGCATTTT. Protein: CAWSATGGNQPQHF.

The V call is TRBV12-5, the J call TRBJ2-7; 8 bases align to TRBD1. Germline loops: CDR1 LGHNT, CDR2 FRNRAP. Germline trimming cut 6 bases from V and 4 bases from J; bases unmatched to any gene: 14. The CDR3 is 16 residues long. The CDR3 loop reads CASGALGAGGLYEQYF. CDR3 DNA sequence: TGTGCTAGTGGGGCCCTCGGAGCAGGGGGCTTGTACGAGCAGTACTTC.

In its sample, this clone was seen a few times. The V and J genes are TRBV19 and TRBJ1-5; no definite D call. V lost 3 bases and J 2 bases, leaving 5 bases between the germline ends. This CDR3 comprises 13 residues. Germline V gene sequence: CDR1 LNHDA, CDR2 SQIVND (reference sequence). The CDR3 loop reads CASSMAGNQPQHF. The CDR3 DNA sequence: TGTGCCAGTAGTATGGCGGGCAATCAGCCCCAGCATTTT.

CDR3 DNA sequence: TGTGCCAGCAGCTCCCCCCTGCGAGTTCAACCCTACGAGCAGTACTTC. It encodes CASSSPLRVQPYEQYF. The genes are TRBV7-8 and TRBJ2-7; unclear D gene. Between the trimmed V and J ends, which lost 4 bases and 2 bases, there was a span of 18 bases. The CDR3 is 16 amino acids. Per germline, CDR1 SGHVS and CDR2 FQNEAQ.

The chain carries TRBV4-2 and TRBJ1-6; 9 bases are shared with TRBD1. The germline gives CDR1 LGHNA, CDR2 YNFKEQ. The CDR3 has 15 amino acids. The ends lost 6 bases at V and 10 bases at J; junction bases unmatched: 10. CDR3 DNA sequence: TGTGCCAGCAGTCCCCGGGACAGGGAGGGGTCACCCCTCCACTTT. It yields the protein CASSPRDREGSPLHF.

This clone was counted a few times. The chain links TRBV4-1 to TRBJ2-2; D is unclear. Trimming stripped 2 bases from V and 7 bases from J, with 14 bases between. Per the germline V gene, CDR1 is MGHRA and CDR2 is YSYEKL. This CDR3 has 15 residues. The CDR3 nucleotides read TGCGCCAGCAGCCAATCATTCCCAGGTGGCGGGGAGCTGTTTTTT. Protein sequence: CASSQSFPGGGELFF.

The chain has TRBV9 and TRBJ2-7; 7 bases fit TRBD2. The CDR3 length is 15 residues. CDR1 and CDR2 (germline): SGDLS, YYNGEE. J was trimmed by 5 bases and V by 0 bases; bases with no gene match: 8. This chain's CDR3 is CASSVDPGAGDEQYF. CDR3 in DNA: TGTGCCAGCAGCGTAGACCCCGGGGCGGGGGACGAGCAGTACTTC.

This clone occurred once. The gene calls are TRBV6-4 and TRBJ2-1; 7 bases agree with TRBD2. V gave up 3 bases and J gave up 0 bases; unmatched junction bases: 5. Germline V lookup: CDR1 MRHNA, CDR2 SNTAGT. This CDR3 comprises 16 residues. The CDR3 protein is CASSEFGGSSYNEQFF. Written as DNA, the CDR3 is TGTGCCAGCAGTGAGTTCGGCGGGAGCTCCTACAATGAGCAGTTCTTC.

There are a few counts of this clone. The rearrangement uses TRBV7-9 and TRBJ2-7; 9 bases are a match to TRBD1. Trimming cost V 0 bases and J 2 bases; bases outside gene matches: 8. In germline, CDR1 is SEHNR, CDR2 FQNEAQ (reference sequence). This CDR3 is built from 17 residues. This CDR3 reads CASSLALAGTGPYEQYF. CDR3 sequence (DNA): TGTGCCAGCAGCTTAGCGCTAGCCGGGACAGGGCCCTACGAGCAGTACTTC.

There are a few counts of this clone. The genes are TRBV4-2 and TRBJ1-3; D gene ambiguous. The CDR3 sequence is 16 residues long. The V end lost 3 bases, the J end lost 0 bases, and 12 bases lay between the germline ends. CDR1 and CDR2 from the germline V gene are LGHNA and YNFKEQ. The CDR3 DNA reads TGTGCCAGCAGCCACACTTACGGGAGCTCTGGAAACACCATATATTTT. Translating it yields CASSHTYGSSGNTIYF.

The chain employs TRBV7-3 and TRBJ2-5; TRBD1 is a possible D gene (6 bases). The V gene lost 2 bases and the J gene lost 5 bases, with 12 bases spanning the gap. Per germline, CDR1 SGHTA and CDR2 FQGTGA. The CDR3 runs to 14 residues. The CDR3 DNA sequence: TGTGCCAGCAGCTTATCCCAGGGGTCTGAGACCCAGTACTTC. Protein: CASSLSQGSETQYF.

The genes are TRBV19 and TRBJ1-2; tentative D call: TRBD1 (5 bases). The CDR3 has 13 amino acids. Germline assignment: CDR1 LNHDA and CDR2 SQIVND (reference sequence). The V gene lost 4 bases and the J gene lost 7 bases, with 13 bases spanning the gap. In DNA, the CDR3 is TGTGCCAGTAGTAACGGGCCAAGGGGTGGCTACACCTTC. Amino acids: CASSNGPRGGYTF.

This clone was detected only once. V usage is TRBV21-1 and J usage is TRBJ2-2; the DNA was not used to check the table's D call, TRBD1. TRBV21-1 is designated a pseudogene. The CDR3 is 17 amino acids. CDR3 in amino acids: CASSKLGTEGNTGELFF. DNA of the CDR3: TGTGCCAGCAGCAAATTAGGGACAGAAGGGAACACCGGGGAGCTGTTTTTT.

This clone was detected only once. The genes are TRBV13 and TRBJ2-3; TRBD2 is a possible D gene (7 bases). Germline V gene lookup returns CDR1 PRHDT and CDR2 FYEKMQ (reference sequence). The CDR3 extends over 16 amino acids. V was shortened by 0 bases and J by 2 bases, with 12 bases between the two germline ends. The CDR3 reads CASSLGRGQDTDTQYF. In nucleotides, the CDR3 is TGTGCCAGCAGCTTAGGGCGGGGGCAAGACACAGATACGCAGTATTTT.

The chain has TRBV6-1 and TRBJ1-1; TRBD1 might be the D (5 bases). Germline loops: CDR1 MNHNS, CDR2 SASEGT. The CDR3 runs 14 residues. V lost 2 bases to trimming and J lost 3 bases, with 10 bases between them. In nucleotides, the CDR3 is TGTGCCAGCAGTGAAAGGGAGGGGTACACTGAAGCTTTCTTT. This translates into CASSEREGYTEAFF.

The V and J genes are TRBV6-5 and TRBJ1-1; TRBD1 aligns across 9 bases. This CDR3 comprises 15 residues. Germline assignment: CDR1 MNHEY and CDR2 SVGAGI. J was trimmed by 3 bases and V by 7 bases; bases with no gene match: 9. CDR3 DNA: TGTGCCAGCATCCCGACCGGGACAGGGTACACTGAAGCTTTCTTT. This gives the protein CASIPTGTGYTEAFF.